These 18 T cell receptor beta chains share one sample of origin, sequenced in a study of blood T cell repertoires in COVID-19. Using immunoSEQ multiplex PCR, the repertoire was profiled, and TCRdb retains in-frame clones only, with some absent. The sample lists some 100,000 clones, approximately 91% occurring once. Sequenced material: peripheral blood. The receptors come from a human donor with active COVID-19. The donor label of this sample is uncertain.

This clone was counted a few times. This chain joins TRBV6-5 and TRBJ1-3, with 9 bases identical to TRBD1. Trimming removed 6 bases from V and 5 bases from J; junction bases left unmatched: 2. Germline lookup yields CDR1 MNHEY and CDR2 SVGAGI. The CDR3 is 13 residues long. CDR3 amino acids: CASSTGGRNTIYF. CDR3 nucleotides: TGTGCCAGCAGCACAGGGGGCAGAAACACCATATATTTT.

The chain carries TRBV3-1 (or the pseudogene TRBV3-2) and TRBJ2-5; 9 bases agree with TRBD2. The CDR3 runs to 15 residues. J gave up 1 base and V 2 bases, and 2 bases lay outside the gene matches. Per germline, CDR1 LGHDT and CDR2 YNNKEL (reference sequence). CDR3 DNA sequence: TGTGCCAGCAGCCAAACGCGGGGGGGCCAAGAGACCCAGTACTTC. Residues: CASSQTRGGQETQYF.

The rearrangement links TRBV6-5 to TRBJ1-2, with D unclear. The CDR3 length is 13 residues. Germline-derived CDR1 and CDR2 are MNHEY and SVGAGI. With 7 bases removed from V and 5 bases from J, the gap between germline ends came to 14 bases. The CDR3 region has the DNA TGTGCCAGCACGGGAAGCAGAACGTATGGCTACACCTTC. Translating it yields CASTGSRTYGYTF.

This rearrangement joins TRBV18 to TRBJ1-3; tentatively, D is TRBD1 (5 bases). Germline-derived CDR1 and CDR2 are KGHSH and LQKENI. V was cut by 3 bases and J by 4 bases, with 16 bases left in between. The CDR3 covers 16 residues. DNA for the CDR3: TGTGCCAGCTCACCCGGAAGGGGTATTCGGGGAAACACCATATATTTT. Translation: CASSPGRGIRGNTIYF.

V is TRBV6-1 and J is TRBJ2-7, with TRBD1 identical over 8 bases. V lost 2 bases and J lost 6; bases outside the gene matches: 9. The CDR3 runs 15 residues. The V gene's germline CDR1 is MNHNS and CDR2 SASEGT. CDR3 DNA: TGTGCCAGCAGTGAAATCGGACAGGACAGGGCCGAGCAGTACTTC. This sequence encodes CASSEIGQDRAEQYF.

V gene TRBV12-3 or TRBV12-4 combines with J gene TRBJ1-1; D perhaps matches TRBD1 (5 bases). The length of the CDR3 is 12 residues. Trimming removed 3 bases from V and 10 bases from J, with 12 bases in between. The CDR3 sequence: CASSFHRGRAFF. CDR3 bases: TGTGCCAGCAGTTTTCACCGGGGGAGAGCTTTCTTT.

This chain connects TRBV27 to TRBJ1-2, with a tentative D call TRBD1 (5 bases). This CDR3 has 13 amino acids. CDR1 MNHEY and CDR2 SMNVEV come from the germline V gene (reference sequence). Trimming shortened V by 2 bases and J by 6 bases, and 10 bases separated the two germline ends. The CDR3 nucleotides read TGTGCCAGCAGTTTAGCTCAACAGGATGGCTACACCTTC. Its translation: CASSLAQQDGYTF.

This chain connects TRBV20-1 to TRBJ1-1; D gene unclear. The CDR3 length is 10 residues. Germline V CDR1 and CDR2: DFQATT, SNEGSKA (reference sequence). The V gene lost 6 bases and the J gene lost 8 bases, with 10 bases spanning the gap. The DNA for the CDR3 is TGCAGTGCCGGGAACAGAGAAGCTTTCTTT. Translating gives CSAGNREAFF.

The rearrangement joins TRBV6-5 to TRBJ2-2, with TRBD1 as a possible D gene (6 bases). The CDR3 has 15 residues. CDR1 is MNHEY and CDR2 is SVGAGI in the germline V gene. V dropped 6 bases and J dropped 5 bases, with 16 bases sitting between them. The CDR3: CASSDTGYRTGELFF. For the CDR3, the DNA is TGTGCCAGCAGCGATACAGGGTATCGGACCGGGGAGCTGTTTTTT.

The chain carries TRBV15 and TRBJ1-1; D is perhaps TRBD1 (6 bases). V was trimmed by 3 bases and J by 5 bases, leaving 10 bases between them. Germline lookup yields CDR1 LNHNV and CDR2 YYDKDF (reference sequence). The CDR3 runs 13 residues. The CDR3 coding sequence is TGTGCCACCAGCAGGCAGGGGTTAACTGAAGCTTTCTTT. Its translation is CATSRQGLTEAFF.

This chain joins TRBV3-1 (or the pseudogene TRBV3-2) and TRBJ1-1; tentatively, D is TRBD1 (5 bases). The CDR3 has 14 amino acids. Germline V gene sequence: CDR1 LGHDT, CDR2 YNNKEL (reference sequence). Trimming took off 6 bases at V and 7 bases at J, with 18 bases between the two ends. The CDR3 DNA follows: TGTGCCAGCAGGCTGAACGGGGGTTGGGGTGAAGCTTTCTTT. Translation: CASRLNGGWGEAFF.

The gene calls are TRBV6-2 or TRBV6-3 and TRBJ2-7; D ambiguous. This CDR3 spans 13 amino acids. Trimming took 4 bases from V and 2 from J, leaving 9 bases between them. Germline CDR1 and CDR2: MNHEY and SVGEGT. CDR3 in amino acids: CASSFDSTYEQYF. In nucleotides, the CDR3 is TGTGCCAGCAGTTTCGACTCCACCTACGAGCAGTACTTC.

The chain couples TRBV9 to TRBJ2-7, with D perhaps matching TRBD2 (6 bases). There are 15 residues in the CDR3. Germline CDR1 reads SGDLS; CDR2 reads YYNGEE. Trimming left V 0 bases short and J 7 bases short, with 17 bases between. The CDR3 spells CASSVGGGMGVEQYF. In nucleotides, the CDR3 is TGTGCCAGCAGCGTAGGAGGAGGGATGGGTGTGGAGCAGTACTTC.

The chain joins TRBV7-2 to TRBJ2-3; 16 positions agree with TRBD2. Germline V gene data show CDR1 as SGHTA and CDR2 as FQGNSA. This CDR3 has 19 residues. V gave up 5 bases and J gave up 4 bases; unmatched junction bases: 12. The CDR3 is CASSPLGTSGGAVADTQYF. CDR3 DNA sequence: TGTGCCAGCAGCCCGTTAGGGACTAGCGGGGGGGCAGTGGCAGATACGCAGTATTTT. Complete variable domain (other parts from reference TRBV7-2 and TRBJ2-3): GAGVSQSPSNKVTEKGKDVELRCDPISGHTALYWYRQSLGQGLEFLIYFQGNSAPDKSGLPSDRFSAERTGGSVSTLTIQRTQQEDSAVYLCASSPLGTSGGAVADTQYFGPGTRLTVL.

This clone was picked up one time. The chain has TRBV28 and TRBJ1-5; D gene unclear. The germline V and J ends were trimmed by 2 bases and 4 bases, with 3 bases remaining between them. The CDR3 is made up of 12 amino acids. Germline values: CDR1 MDHEN, CDR2 SYDVKM. Here the CDR3 DNA reads TGTGCCAGCAGTTTAGAGAATCAGCCCCAGCATTTT. It encodes CASSLENQPQHF.

The chain recombines TRBV11-2 with TRBJ2-7; 7 bases are a match to TRBD1. V shed 1 base and J 6 bases; nucleotides not matched to a gene: 6. Per germline, CDR1 SGHAT and CDR2 FQNNGV. The CDR3 loop spans 14 amino acids. In DNA, the CDR3 is TGTGCCAGCAGCTTAGGGACAGGAAGGGGCGAGCAGTACTTC. Translating it yields CASSLGTGRGEQYF.

V is TRBV2 and J is TRBJ2-1, with D possibly being TRBD2 (6 bases). Germline CDR1 is SNHLY and CDR2 is FYNNEI. V dropped 6 bases and J dropped 6 bases, with 21 bases sitting between them. CDR3 size: 16 residues. CDR3: CASRSRGASLGNEQFF. CDR3 nucleotides: TGTGCCAGCAGATCCCGCGGGGCCTCCCTGGGCAATGAGCAGTTCTTC. The full variable domain, completed using reference TRBV2 and TRBJ2-1, is EPEVTQTPSHQVTQMGQEVILRCVPISNHLYFYWYRQILGQKVEFLVSFYNNEISEKSEIFDDQFSVERPDGSNFTLKIRSTKLEDSAMYFCASRSRGASLGNEQFFGPGTRLTVL.

The rearrangement uses TRBV15 and TRBJ1-2; 11 bases map to TRBD1. This CDR3 is built from 16 residues. The germline V gene encodes CDR1 LNHNV and CDR2 YYDKDF (reference sequence). V shed 0 bases, J shed 5 bases, and the junction held 5 bases outside the gene matches. In DNA form, the CDR3 reads TGTGCCACCAGCAGAGATGTGGGACAGGGGGGTTATGGCTACACCTTC. This codes for CATSRDVGQGGYGYTF.